This paragraph reports one TCR beta chain. CDR1 MNHEY and CDR2 SVGAGI come from the germline V gene. Germline trimming cut 7 bases from V and 8 bases from J; bases unmatched to any gene: 9. There are 15 residues in the CDR3. Sequencing was performed with immunoSEQ multiplex PCR; in TCRdb, only in-frame clones are kept and a portion is missing. The data hold 90,000 to 100,000 clones, with 79% observed a single time. The record originates from a study of glioma-infiltrating T cells after dendritic cell vaccination. Study context: Treatment, given 2003 to 2012, was autologous tumor lysate-pulsed dendritic cell vaccination.

The chain employs TRBV6-5 and TRBJ1-6, with TRBD1 identical over 9 bases. This sequence was found in a human donor with glioblastoma. Sequenced material: blood, taken before dendritic cell vaccination. The CDR3 bases are TGTGCCAGCACCAAGGTACAGGGGGCTTATTCACCCCTCCACTTT. It codes for CASTKVQGAYSPLHF.